The 25 T cell receptor beta chains below come from one sample, sequenced in a study of beta chain features in type 1 diabetes. Expressed TCRB transcripts were sequenced because the entire RNA isolate underwent reverse transcription. Generated by immunoSEQ multiplex PCR, the TCRdb table keeps only in-frame clones and is missing some. The table lists fewer than 250,000 clones, roughly 9.6% of them singletons, with 0.034% in the top ten. What was sequenced was naive CD4+ T cells from blood. Source of these receptors: a woman between 18 and 30 years old in good health.

The V and J genes are TRBV6-1 and TRBJ1-5; 7 bases line up with TRBD1. V was pared by 4 bases and J by 6 bases, with 12 bases of the junction left unmatched. CDR3 size: 16 residues. Germline V gene data show CDR1 as MNHNS and CDR2 as SASEGT. This CDR3 reads CASSVTLGQRSQPQHF. DNA of the CDR3: TGTGCCAGCAGTGTAACCCTGGGACAGCGTTCTCAGCCCCAGCATTTT.

The rearrangement uses TRBV5-4 and TRBJ2-3; tentative D call: TRBD1 (5 bases). Germline loops: CDR1 SGHNT, CDR2 YYREEE (reference sequence). The length of the CDR3 is 15 residues. Trimming left V 1 base short and J 5 bases short, with 14 bases between. CDR3 in amino acids: CASSLWLSQGDTQYF. The CDR3, as DNA: TGTGCCAGCAGCTTGTGGTTGAGTCAGGGAGATACGCAGTATTTT.

This clone has more than one count but fewer than ten. The CDR3 DNA follows: TGTGCCAGCACCCCGACAGGGGGGGGCTATGGCTACACCTTC. Translation: CASTPTGGGYGYTF. The chain joins TRBV6-5 to TRBJ1-2; 9 nucleotides match TRBD1. The ends lost 7 bases at V and 4 bases at J; junction bases unmatched: 7. The germline gives CDR1 MNHEY, CDR2 SVGAGI. The CDR3 covers 14 residues.

The J gene is TRBJ1-5, the V gene TRBV6-5, with TRBD1 matching 8 bases. The V segment lost 4 bases and the J segment 5 bases; nucleotides outside the gene matches: 4. The V gene's germline CDR1 is MNHEY and CDR2 SVGAGI. This CDR3 is built from 14 residues. This chain's CDR3 is CASSSGQGYQPQHF. CDR3 nucleotides: TGTGCCAGCAGTTCTGGACAGGGTTATCAGCCCCAGCATTTT.

The rearrangement uses TRBV30 and TRBJ2-7, with D unresolved. The ends were cut back, 7 bases at V and 0 bases at J, with 7 bases in the middle. This CDR3 is 11 amino acids long. CDR1 and CDR2 (germline): GTSNPN, SVGIG (reference sequence). The CDR3 sequence: CASSSSYEQYF. The CDR3 bases are TGTGCCTCCTCCAGCTCCTACGAGCAGTACTTC.

In this sample, this clone turned up a few times. This sequence joins TRBV7-2 and TRBJ1-5; possibly TRBD1 for D (6 bases). Germline V gene data show CDR1 as SGHTA and CDR2 as FQGNSA. V was cut by 4 bases and J by 1 base, with 17 bases left in between. This CDR3 region has 17 residues. CDR3 region: CASSSRTGLRSNQPQHF. DNA for the CDR3: TGTGCCAGCAGCTCCCGAACAGGGCTGAGGAGCAATCAGCCCCAGCATTTT.

The chain recombines TRBV5-8 with TRBJ2-1, with 12 bases aligning to TRBD1. Unmatched junction bases numbered 8, after V lost 3 bases and J lost 7 bases. This CDR3 has 16 amino acids. CDR1 SGHTS and CDR2 YDEGEE come from the germline V gene. CDR3 in DNA: TGTGCCAGCAGCTCCTGGGGGACAGGGGGCGAGAATGAGCAGTTCTTC. Protein product: CASSSWGTGGENEQFF.

The chain links TRBV11-2 to TRBJ2-5; D call uncertain. The ends were cut back, 1 base at V and 3 bases at J, with 9 bases in the middle. The CDR3 has 14 amino acids. Per germline, CDR1 SGHAT and CDR2 FQNNGV. For the CDR3, the DNA is TGTGCCAGCAGCTTAGGGGCCAGAGAAGAGACCCAGTACTTC. Protein: CASSLGAREETQYF.

This clone occurred a few times. The chain combines TRBV2 with TRBJ2-1; a possible D gene is TRBD2 (5 bases). Per germline, CDR1 SNHLY and CDR2 FYNNEI. The CDR3 covers 11 residues. The V end was cut by 7 bases, the J end by 5 bases, with 6 bases between. The CDR3 DNA is TGTGCCAGCACAGCGGACAATGAGCAGTTCTTC. Translation gives CASTADNEQFF.

This clone occurred a few times. This chain joins TRBV18 and TRBJ1-1; D is unclear. Germline V gene data show CDR1 as KGHSH and CDR2 as LQKENI. This CDR3 has 14 amino acids. Trimming removed 5 bases from V and 2 bases from J, with 12 bases in between. This chain's CDR3 is CASSGEAVNTEAFF. CDR3 coding DNA: TGTGCCAGCTCAGGAGAGGCGGTAAACACTGAAGCTTTCTTT.

There are a few counts of this clone. CDR3 sequence reads: CAWDSTNGKSEAFF. In DNA form, the CDR3 reads TGTGCCTGGGACAGCACTAATGGGAAGAGTGAAGCTTTCTTT. The V gene is TRBV30, the J gene TRBJ1-1, with D perhaps matching TRBD1 (5 bases). CDR1 and CDR2 (germline): GTSNPN, SVGIG (reference sequence). This CDR3 contains 14 residues. V was clipped by 5 bases and J by 7 bases, with 20 bases between them.

This clone came up a few times. This chain links TRBV30 with TRBJ2-1; 7 nucleotides agree with TRBD2. With V trimmed by 3 bases and J by 1 base, 0 bases remained unmatched. The CDR3 is 13 amino acids. Germline V lookup: CDR1 GTSNPN, CDR2 SVGIG (reference sequence). CDR3 region: CAWSGRSYNEQFF. Here the CDR3 DNA reads TGTGCCTGGAGCGGGAGGTCCTACAATGAGCAGTTCTTC.

Remarks on this clone: Germline is not matched at one junction end, which may reflect a read error. V gene TRBV6-1 combines with J gene TRBJ1-2; a possible D gene is TRBD1 (5 bases). The CDR3 loop spans 16 amino acids. Germline CDR1 and CDR2: MNHNS and SASEGT. The CDR3 sequence is CASREDSYQTFYGYTF. The DNA of the CDR3 is TGTGCCAGCAGAGAAGACAGTTACCAAACTTTCTATGGCTACACCTTC.

In this sample, this clone turned up a few times. This chain links TRBV4-1 with TRBJ2-1; a weak D match, TRBD1 (5 bases). The germline V and J ends were trimmed by 4 bases and 10 bases, with 8 bases remaining between them. Germline V gene sequence: CDR1 MGHRA, CDR2 YSYEKL. There are 11 residues in the CDR3. DNA of the CDR3: TGCGCCAGCAGCCGGGGCGAGGAGCAGTTCTTC. Protein: CASSRGEEQFF.

In this sample, this clone turned up a few times. V usage is TRBV5-1 and J usage is TRBJ1-6; 7 bases line up with TRBD1. The J segment lost 6 bases and the V segment lost 3 bases, leaving 6 bases of the junction unmatched. The CDR3 covers 15 residues. The germline gives CDR1 SGHRS, CDR2 YFSETQ. CDR3 amino acids: CASSSHRDSNSPLHF. The CDR3 nucleotides read TGCGCCAGCAGCTCTCACCGGGACAGTAATTCACCCCTCCACTTT.

This chain connects TRBV5-4 to TRBJ1-3; no clear D gene. The CDR3 loop spans 15 amino acids. Trimming removed 0 bases from V and 4 bases from J, with 11 bases in between. The germline V gene has CDR1 SGHNT and CDR2 YYREEE (reference sequence). CDR3 loop: CASSLGSGKGNTIYF. The DNA for the CDR3 is TGTGCCAGCAGCTTGGGCTCAGGCAAAGGAAACACCATATATTTT.

The genes are TRBV19 and TRBJ2-6, with D uncertain. This CDR3 is 13 amino acids long. Germline V gene data show CDR1 as LNHDA and CDR2 as SQIVND (reference sequence). The germline V and J ends were trimmed by 7 bases and 0 bases, with 4 bases remaining between them. For the CDR3, the DNA is TGTGCCAGTACCATCTCTGGGGCCAACGTCCTGACTTTC. Protein product: CASTISGANVLTF. Full variable domain (remainder filled in from reference TRBV19 and TRBJ2-6): DGGITQSPKYLFRKEGQNVTLSCEQNLNHDAMYWYRQDPGQGLRLIYYSQIVNDFQKGDIAEGYSVSREKKESFPLTVTSAQKNPTAFYLCASTISGANVLTFGAGSRLTVL.

V gene TRBV30 combines with J gene TRBJ2-5, with 12 bases identical to TRBD2. The trim removed 1 base at V and 5 bases at J, leaving 8 bases unmatched. The V gene's germline CDR1 is GTSNPN and CDR2 SVGIG (reference sequence). The CDR3 extends over 16 amino acids. The CDR3 DNA reads as TGTGCCTGGAGTGCCCACCTAGCGGGAGGGTGGGAGACCCAGTACTTC. This encodes CAWSAHLAGGWETQYF.

The chain employs TRBV5-5 and TRBJ2-5; 9 bases map to TRBD2. CDR3 size: 15 residues. With 4 bases clipped from V and 9 bases from J, the junction kept 13 bases outside the gene matches. Germline-derived CDR1 and CDR2 are SGHKS and YYEKEE (reference sequence). The CDR3 DNA reads TGTGCCAGCAGCGACGCCGGGACTAGCCCTGGTCCCCAGTACTTC. Translation: CASSDAGTSPGPQYF.

This clone showed up just a few times. V usage is TRBV27 and J usage is TRBJ2-5, with 10 bases matching TRBD2. There are 17 residues in the CDR3. Looked up from germline, CDR1 is MNHEY and CDR2 is SMNVEV (reference sequence). The V gene end was trimmed by 1 base and the J gene end by 5 bases; junction bases not matched to a gene: 10. CDR3 coding DNA: TGTGCCAGCAGTTTATTTAGCGGGGGGCCACCACGGGAGACCCAGTACTTC. Translation: CASSLFSGGPPRETQYF.

The V call is TRBV6-1, the J call TRBJ1-4; D remains unclear. V lost 2 bases, J lost 11 bases, and 6 bases lay in between. Germline V lookup: CDR1 MNHNS, CDR2 SASEGT. The CDR3 sequence is 11 residues long. The CDR3 region has the DNA TGTGCCAGCAGTGAATTCAGGAAACTGTTTTTT. Translating it yields CASSEFRKLFF.

The V gene is TRBV18, the J gene TRBJ1-5; D is ambiguous. The CDR3 is 14 residues long. Germline CDR1 is KGHSH and CDR2 is LQKENI. The ends were cut back, 6 bases at V and 7 bases at J, with 16 bases in the middle. CDR3 nucleotides: TGTGCCAGCTCCCCTACAGAATTTGGCCAGCCCCAGCATTTT. As protein: CASSPTEFGQPQHF.

CDR3 in amino acids: CASSRYQGLADALEQYF. Written as DNA, the CDR3 is TGTGCCAGCAGCCGTTACCAAGGACTAGCGGATGCCCTCGAGCAGTACTTC. This rearrangement joins TRBV5-6 to TRBJ2-7, with 10 nucleotides matching TRBD2. The J segment lost 6 bases and the V segment lost 4 bases, leaving 16 bases of the junction unmatched. The CDR3 extends over 17 amino acids. CDR1 SGHDT and CDR2 YYEEEE come from the germline V gene. The variable domain in full, completed from reference TRBV5-6 and TRBJ2-7, reads DAGVTQSPTHLIKTRGQQVTLRCSPKSGHDTVSWYQQALGQGPQFIFQYYEEEERQRGNFPDRFSGHQFPNYSSELNVNALLLGDSALYLCASSRYQGLADALEQYFGPGTRLTVT.

The rearrangement uses TRBV11-2 and TRBJ2-3; D remains ambiguous. CDR3 length equals 15 residues. V gave up 5 bases and J gave up 1 base, with 13 bases separating them. Germline V gene data show CDR1 as SGHAT and CDR2 as FQNNGV. CDR3 DNA sequence: TGTGCCAGCAGCATCACAGTGGGCCGCACAGATACGCAGTATTTT. It encodes CASSITVGRTDTQYF.

This sequence joins TRBV7-9 and TRBJ2-2, with TRBD2 matching 8 bases. CDR3 length: 16 amino acids. Germline V gene data show CDR1 as SEHNR and CDR2 as FQNEAQ (reference sequence). The ends lost 1 base at V and 5 bases at J; junction bases unmatched: 6. The CDR3 protein is CASSLVAGLGTGELFF. The DNA of the CDR3 is TGTGCCAGCAGCTTAGTTGCGGGACTAGGGACCGGGGAGCTGTTTTTT.